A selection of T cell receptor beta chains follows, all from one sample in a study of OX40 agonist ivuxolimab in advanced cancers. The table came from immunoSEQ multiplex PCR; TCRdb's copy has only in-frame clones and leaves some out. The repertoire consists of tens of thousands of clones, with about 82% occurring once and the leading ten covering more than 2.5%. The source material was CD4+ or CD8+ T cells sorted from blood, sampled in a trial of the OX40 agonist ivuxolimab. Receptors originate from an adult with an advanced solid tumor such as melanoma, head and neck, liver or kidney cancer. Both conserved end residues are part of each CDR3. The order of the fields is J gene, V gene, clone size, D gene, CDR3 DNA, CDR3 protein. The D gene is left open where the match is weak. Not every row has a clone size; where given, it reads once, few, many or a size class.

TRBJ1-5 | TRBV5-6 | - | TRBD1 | TGTGCCAGCAGCCAACGGGACAGGGGTGGCAATCAGCCCCAGCATTTT | CASSQRDRGGNQPQHF
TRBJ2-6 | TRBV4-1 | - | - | TGCGCCAGCAGCCAAGATCGTCAGGCCAACTCTGGGGCCAACGTCCTGACTTTC | CASSQDRQANSGANVLTF
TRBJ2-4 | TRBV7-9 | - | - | TGTGCCAGCAGCTTAGCGGGGCGGGGTTGGGAAACCAAAAACATTCAGTACTTC | CASSLAGRGWETKNIQYF
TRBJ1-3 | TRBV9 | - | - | TGTGCCAGCAGCCCAACAACTGGAAACACCATATATTTT | CASSPTTGNTIYF
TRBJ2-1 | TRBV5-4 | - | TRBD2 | TGTGCCAGCAGCCTAGCGGGGGCCTACAATGAGCAGTTCTTC | CASSLAGAYNEQFF
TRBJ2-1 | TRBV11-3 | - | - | TGTGCCAGCAGCTTAGGTCAGGGAAAACGAGAGCAGTTCTTC | CASSLGQGKREQFF
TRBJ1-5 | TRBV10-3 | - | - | TGTGCCATCAGTGACGGGCAGCGCAATCAGCCCCAGCATTTT | CAISDGQRNQPQHF
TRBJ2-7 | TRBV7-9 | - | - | TGTGCCAGCAGACCTCACCGGGGTTCTTCCTACGAGCAGTACTTC | CASRPHRGSSYEQYF
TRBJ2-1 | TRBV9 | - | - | TGTGCCAGCAGCGTAGGTGGGTCCTACAATGAGCAGTTCTTC | CASSVGGSYNEQFF
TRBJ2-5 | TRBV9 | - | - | TGTGCCAGCAGCCTCCTAGGGGGTCTAGCGGAGATCCAAGAGACCCAGTACTTC | CASSLLGGLAEIQETQYF
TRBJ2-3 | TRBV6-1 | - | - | TGTGCCAGCAGGGAGAGCACAGATACGCAGTATTTT | CASRESTDTQYF
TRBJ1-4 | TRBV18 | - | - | TGTGCCAGCTCCCAGTTGGTAATGCGGGGCGCCATTAATGAAAAACTGTTTTTT | CASSQLVMRGAINEKLFF
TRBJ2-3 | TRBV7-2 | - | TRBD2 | TGTGCCAGCAGCTTGACTAGCGGGGCTGGCACAGATACGCAGTATTTT | CASSLTSGAGTDTQYF
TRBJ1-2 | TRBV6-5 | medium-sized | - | TGTGCCAGCAGTCCGGGCGTTCAATCCTATGGCTACACCTTC | CASSPGVQSYGYTF
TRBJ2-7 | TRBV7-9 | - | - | TGTGCCAGCAGCTTAGAGGGCCCCACAGAGACTATTACGGGGCAGTACTTC | CASSLEGPTETITGQYF
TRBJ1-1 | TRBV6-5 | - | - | TGTGCCAGCAGTTACTCTCCGGGGTTGAACACTGAAGCTTTCTTT | CASSYSPGLNTEAFF
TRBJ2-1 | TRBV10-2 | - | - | TGCGCCAGCAGCCCCTACAATGAGCAGTTCTTC | CASSPYNEQFF
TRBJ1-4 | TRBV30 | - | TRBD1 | TGTGCCTGGGGACAGGGCCGTTGGGAAAAACTGTTTTTT | CAWGQGRWEKLFF
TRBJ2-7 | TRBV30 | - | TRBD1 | TGTGCCTGGGACAGGGGGAGTTACGAGCAGTACTTC | CAWDRGSYEQYF
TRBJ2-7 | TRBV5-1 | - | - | TGCGCCAGCAGCTTGGACTACGAGCAGTACTTC | CASSLDYEQYF
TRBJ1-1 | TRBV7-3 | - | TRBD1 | TGTGCCAGCAGCGCCAGACAGGGATCTGAAGCTTTCTTT | CASSARQGSEAFF
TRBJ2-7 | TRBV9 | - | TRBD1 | TGTGCCAGCAGCGTTTGGGACAGGGGTCTCGAGCAGTACTTC | CASSVWDRGLEQYF
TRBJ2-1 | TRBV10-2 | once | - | TGCGCCAGCAGTGAGTCGGGCCTAGGAGGTGAGCAGTTCTTC | CASSESGLGGEQFF
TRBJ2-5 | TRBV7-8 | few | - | TGTGCCAGCAGCCCCCACCGGGAGACCCAGTACTTC | CASSPHRETQYF
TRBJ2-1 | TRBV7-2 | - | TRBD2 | TGTGCCAGCAGCTTAAATCCTAGCGGCACACCCTACTACAATGAGCAGTTCTTC | CASSLNPSGTPYYNEQFF
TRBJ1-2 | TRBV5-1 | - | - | TGCGCCAGCAGCTCAAACCCAGGGATCTGGTATGGCTACACCTTC | CASSSNPGIWYGYTF
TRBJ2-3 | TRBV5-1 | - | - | TGCGCCAGCAGCTTGGCGCCCGCCGTGGGAGATACGCAGTATTTT | CASSLAPAVGDTQYF
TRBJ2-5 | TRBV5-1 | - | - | TGCGCCAGCAGGGAACGGACAGCTCAAGAGACCCAGTACTTC | CASRERTAQETQYF
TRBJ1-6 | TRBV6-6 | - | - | TGTGCCAGCAACCCTAGCTCCTATAATTCACCCCTCCACTTT | CASNPSSYNSPLHF
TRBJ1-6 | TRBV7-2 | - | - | TGTGCCAGCAGCTTAGCGCTGGTTTACTCACCCCTCCACTTT | CASSLALVYSPLHF
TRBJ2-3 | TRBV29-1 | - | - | TGCAGCGTTGAAGACAGGGGCACAGATACGCAGTATTTT | CSVEDRGTDTQYF
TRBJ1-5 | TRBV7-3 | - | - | TGTGCCAGCAGCTTCGGTCCCGAACAGCCCCAGCATTTT | CASSFGPEQPQHF
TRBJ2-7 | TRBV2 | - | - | TGTGCCAGCAGTGATGTAGGCTACGAGCAGTACTTC | CASSDVGYEQYF
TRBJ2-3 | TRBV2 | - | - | TGTGCCAGCAGTGCAGATACGCAGTATTTT | CASSADTQYF
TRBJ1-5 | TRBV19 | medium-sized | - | TGTGCCAGTAGTATAAAGGGTGAAGATCAGCCCCAGCATTTT | CASSIKGEDQPQHF
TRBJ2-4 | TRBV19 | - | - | TGTGCCAGTACCCTGGTGGGGGCGGTAGGAGCCAAAAACATTCAGTACTTC | CASTLVGAVGAKNIQYF
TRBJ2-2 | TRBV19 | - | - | TGTGCCAGTAGTCAGGGTTCAGCGAACACCGGGGAGCTGTTTTTT | CASSQGSANTGELFF
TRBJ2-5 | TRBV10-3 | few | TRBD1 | TGTGCCATCAGTGAGTTCACCGGGACAGGGGGGAAGGAGACCCAGTACTTC | CAISEFTGTGGKETQYF
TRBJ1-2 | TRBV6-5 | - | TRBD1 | TGTGCCAGCAGCTGGGACAGGAACTATGGCTACACCTTC | CASSWDRNYGYTF
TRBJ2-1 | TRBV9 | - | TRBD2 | TGTGCCAGCAGCGACCCCGGGGGGCGGGGGGTAAACAATGAGCAGTTCTTC | CASSDPGGRGVNNEQFF
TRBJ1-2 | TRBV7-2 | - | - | TGTGCCAGCAGCCCCATCGGTCGAGGAACCCGGGGCTACACCTTC | CASSPIGRGTRGYTF
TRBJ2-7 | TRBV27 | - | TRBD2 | TGTGCCAGCAGTTCGGGACTAGCGGCTAACTCCTACGAGCAGTACTTC | CASSSGLAANSYEQYF
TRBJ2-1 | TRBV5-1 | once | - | TGCGCCAGCAGCTTGGCCTGGGGGGGGCAGGGTGAGCAGTTCTTC | CASSLAWGGQGEQFF
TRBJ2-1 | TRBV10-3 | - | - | TGTGCCATCAGTGAAATCGGCAATGAGCAGTTCTTC | CAISEIGNEQFF
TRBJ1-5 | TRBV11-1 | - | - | TGTGCCAGCAGCCTGAGTTACGATCAGCCCCAGCATTTT | CASSLSYDQPQHF
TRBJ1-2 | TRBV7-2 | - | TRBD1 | TGTGCCAGCAGCCCACGGGTCACAGGGGGCGCGGGTGGCTACACCTTC | CASSPRVTGGAGGYTF
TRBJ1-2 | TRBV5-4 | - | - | TGTGCCAGCAGCTTGGAGAATGGCTACACCTTC | CASSLENGYTF
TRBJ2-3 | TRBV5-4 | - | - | TGTGCCAGCAGCTCTAGGGCCACCCCGGGTACGCAGTATTTT | CASSSRATPGTQYF
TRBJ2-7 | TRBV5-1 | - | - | TGCGCCAGCAGCTTGGGGCAGGGAGTCTACGAGCAGTACTTC | CASSLGQGVYEQYF
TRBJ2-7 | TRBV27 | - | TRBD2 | TGTGCCAGGAGGGGGCGCGGGAGGGCTTACGAGCAGTACTTC | CARRGRGRAYEQYF
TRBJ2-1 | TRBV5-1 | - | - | TGCGCCAGCAGCATAAGGACCGACAATGAGCAGTTCTTC | CASSIRTDNEQFF
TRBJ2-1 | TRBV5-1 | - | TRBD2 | TGCGCCAGCAGCAACGGGACTAGGGGATACAATGAGCAGTTCTTC | CASSNGTRGYNEQFF
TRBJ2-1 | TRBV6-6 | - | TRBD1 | TGTGCCAGCAGTCAAACGACAGGGAATGAGCAGTTCTTC | CASSQTTGNEQFF